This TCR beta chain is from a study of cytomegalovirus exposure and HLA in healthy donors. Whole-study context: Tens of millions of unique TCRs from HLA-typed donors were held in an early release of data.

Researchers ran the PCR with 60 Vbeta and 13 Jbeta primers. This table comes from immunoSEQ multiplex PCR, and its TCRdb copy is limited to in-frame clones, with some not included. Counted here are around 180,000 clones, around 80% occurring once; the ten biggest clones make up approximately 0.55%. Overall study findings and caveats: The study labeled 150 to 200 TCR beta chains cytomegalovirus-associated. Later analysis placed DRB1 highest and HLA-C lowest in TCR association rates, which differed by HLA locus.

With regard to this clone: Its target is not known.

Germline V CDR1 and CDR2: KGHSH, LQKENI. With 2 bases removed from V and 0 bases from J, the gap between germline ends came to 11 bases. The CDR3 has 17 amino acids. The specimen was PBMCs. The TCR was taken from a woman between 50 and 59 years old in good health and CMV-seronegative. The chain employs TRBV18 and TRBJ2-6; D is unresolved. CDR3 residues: CASSPAVVHSGANVLTF. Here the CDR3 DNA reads TGTGCCAGCTCACCAGCCGTTGTACACTCTGGGGCCAACGTCCTGACTTTC.